A selection of T cell receptor beta chains follows, all from one sample in a study of cytomegalovirus exposure and HLA in healthy donors. The method was immunoSEQ multiplex PCR; TCRdb's version includes in-frame clones alone and lacks a portion of them. The sample carries hundreds of thousands of clones, about 78% recorded once. Material for sequencing was PBMCs. All receptors come from a male donor in good health and CMV-seronegative. The CDR3 runs from the conserved cysteine through the conserved F or W. Each record gives: J gene, clone size, D gene, V gene, CDR3 protein, CDR3 DNA. A D gene is named only where the DNA matches it firmly. A clone size is listed for some rows: how often the clone was seen (once, few, many), or a class if it is expanded.

>TRBJ2-6|-|TRBD2|TRBV7-9
CASSHSGDYGANVLTF
TGTGCCAGCAGCCACAGCGGGGATTACGGGGCCAACGTCCTGACTTTC
>TRBJ2-7|-|TRBD2|TRBV6-8
CASSRAGPLSSYEQYF
TGTGCCAGCAGTCGAGCGGGACCCCTGAGCTCCTACGAGCAGTACTTC
>TRBJ1-4|-|-|TRBV5-1
CASSPGHGGGELFF
TGCGCCAGCAGCCCCGGACACGGCGGGGGGGAACTGTTTTTT
>TRBJ1-1|few|-|TRBV10-2
CASSLRGTDAFF
TGCGCCAGCAGCTTAAGGGGTACGGACGCTTTCTTT
>TRBJ1-5|few|-|TRBV2
CASGSGQPQHF
TGTGCCAGCGGCTCGGGTCAGCCCCAGCATTTT
>TRBJ1-1|-|-|TRBV4-1
CASSQPGDMNTEAFF
TGCGCCAGCAGCCAACCAGGCGACATGAACACTGAAGCTTTCTTT
>TRBJ2-2|-|-|TRBV6-5
CASSYSYFTGELFF
TGTGCCAGCAGTTACTCATATTTCACCGGGGAGCTGTTTTTT
>TRBJ2-7|-|TRBD2|TRBV6-6
CASRPRGADSYEQYF
TGTGCCAGCAGACCGCGGGGGGCCGACTCCTACGAGCAGTACTTC
>TRBJ2-5|-|TRBD2|TRBV7-2
CASSLGGTSVETQYF
TGTGCCAGCAGCTTAGGAGGGACTAGCGTGGAGACCCAGTACTTC
>TRBJ2-2|-|TRBD1|TRBV7-9
CASSNPRDRVNTGELFF
TGTGCCAGCAGCAATCCCCGGGACAGGGTCAACACCGGGGAGCTGTTTTTT
>TRBJ2-7|-|-|TRBV7-8
CASSQVRGRYEQYF
TGTGCCAGCAGCCAAGTCAGGGGTCGCTACGAGCAGTACTTC